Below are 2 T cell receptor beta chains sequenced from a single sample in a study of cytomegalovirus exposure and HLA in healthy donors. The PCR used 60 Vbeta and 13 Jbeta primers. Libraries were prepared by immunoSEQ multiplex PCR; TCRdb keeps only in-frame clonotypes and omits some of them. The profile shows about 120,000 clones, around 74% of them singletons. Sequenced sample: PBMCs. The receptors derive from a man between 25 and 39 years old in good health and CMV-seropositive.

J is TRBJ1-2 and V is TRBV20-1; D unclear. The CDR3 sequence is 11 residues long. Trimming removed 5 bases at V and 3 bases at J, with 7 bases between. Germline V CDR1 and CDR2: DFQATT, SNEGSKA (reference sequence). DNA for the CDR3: TGCAGTGCTCCCGGGGACTATGGCTACACCTTC. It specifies CSAPGDYGYTF.

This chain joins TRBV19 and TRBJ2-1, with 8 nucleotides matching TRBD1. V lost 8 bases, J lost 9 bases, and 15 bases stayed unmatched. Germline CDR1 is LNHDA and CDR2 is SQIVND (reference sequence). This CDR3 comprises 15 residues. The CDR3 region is CASRAVQGAGGEQFF. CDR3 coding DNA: TGTGCCAGTCGGGCCGTGCAGGGGGCAGGTGGTGAGCAGTTCTTC.